This TCR beta chain originates from a study of human T cells and chemical hapten exposure. Documented time point: pre-sensitization, week 0. As for treatment: therapeutic diphenylcyclopropenone sensitization with weekly scalp DPC. This clonotype was observed a few times. Library preparation tagged each individual cDNA molecule with a unique molecular identifier. TCRdb called the RACE reads again in MiXCR, with one record for every CDR3 protein. The repertoire holds around 300,000 distinct CDR3 sequences, with roughly 7.7% as singletons. The starting material was whole blood, obtained in connection with sensitization to the hapten diphenylcyclopropenone (DPC). The clonotype comes from a young man with alopecia areata. Some clones in this sample may be carry-over from other donors' samples.

CDR3 region: CASSLAGLVYNEQFF. In DNA form, the CDR3 reads TGTGCCAGCAGTTTAGCGGGACTAGTCTACAATGAGCAGTTCTTC. This chain connects TRBV27 to TRBJ2-1; 8 nucleotides align to TRBD2. The CDR3 is made up of 15 amino acids. CDR1 is MNHEY and CDR2 is SMNVEV in the germline V gene (reference sequence). J lost 3 bases, V lost 2 bases, and 3 bases had no gene match.